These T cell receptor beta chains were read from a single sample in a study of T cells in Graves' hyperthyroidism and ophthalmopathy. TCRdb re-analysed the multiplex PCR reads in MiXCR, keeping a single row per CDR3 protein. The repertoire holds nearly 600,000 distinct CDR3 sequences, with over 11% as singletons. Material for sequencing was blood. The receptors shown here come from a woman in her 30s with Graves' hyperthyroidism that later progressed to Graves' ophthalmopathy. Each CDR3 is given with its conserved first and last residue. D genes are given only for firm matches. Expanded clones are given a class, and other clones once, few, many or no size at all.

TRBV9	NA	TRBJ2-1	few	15	CASSPPPGPNNEQFF	TGTGCCAGCAGCCCCCCTCCGGGACCAAACAATGAGCAGTTCTTC
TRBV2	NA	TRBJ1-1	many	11	CASSLLEGAFF	TGTGCCAGCAGTCTCCTCGAGGGAGCTTTCTTT
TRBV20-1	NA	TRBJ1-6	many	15	CSARDSGTGNSPLHF	TGCAGTGCTAGAGATTCCGGGACCGGGAATTCACCCCTCCACTTT
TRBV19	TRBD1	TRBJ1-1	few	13	CASSRDRGDEAFF	TGTGCCAGTAGCCGGGACAGGGGAGATGAAGCTTTCTTT
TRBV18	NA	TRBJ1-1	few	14	CASSPQEVNTEAFF	TGTGCCAGCTCACCCCAGGAGGTGAACACTGAAGCTTTCTTT
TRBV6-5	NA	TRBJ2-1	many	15	CASSYSVAAYNEQFF	TGTGCCAGCAGTTACAGTGTAGCGGCTTACAATGAGCAGTTCTTC
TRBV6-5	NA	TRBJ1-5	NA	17	CASSYSHREYSNQPQHF	TGTGCCAGCAGTTACTCACACCGTGAGTATAGCAATCAGCCCCAGCATTTT
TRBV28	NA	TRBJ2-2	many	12	CASYRATGELFF	TGTGCCAGCTACAGAGCCACCGGGGAGCTGTTTTTT
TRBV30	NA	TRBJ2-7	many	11	CAAGQLYEQYF	TGCGCGGCGGGCCAACTCTACGAGCAGTACTTC
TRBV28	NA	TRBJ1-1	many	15	CASSFGERMNTEAFF	TGTGCCAGCAGTTTCGGTGAGCGAATGAACACTGAAGCTTTCTTT
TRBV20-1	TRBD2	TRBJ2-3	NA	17	CSAGGGGTSGGADTQYF	TGCAGTGCTGGGGGGGGGGGGACTAGCGGAGGAGCAGATACGCAGTATTTT
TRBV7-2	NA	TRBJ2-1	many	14	CASSLATASGEQFF	TGTGCCAGCAGCTTAGCCACAGCATCTGGAGAGCAGTTCTTC
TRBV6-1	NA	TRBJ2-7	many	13	CASSEPNFYEQYF	TGTGCCAGCAGCGAACCCAATTTCTACGAGCAGTACTTC
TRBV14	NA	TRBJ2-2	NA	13	CASSQDHAGELFF	TGTGCCAGCAGCCAAGATCATGCCGGGGAGCTGTTTTTT
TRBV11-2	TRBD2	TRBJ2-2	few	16	CASRVLAGESTGELFF	TGTGCCAGCAGGGTTCTAGCGGGAGAGAGCACCGGGGAGCTGTTTTTT
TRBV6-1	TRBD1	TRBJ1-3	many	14	CASTNQGAGNTIYF	TGTGCCAGCACCAACCAGGGGGCTGGAAACACCATATATTTT
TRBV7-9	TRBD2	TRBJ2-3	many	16	CASSPRTSGSADTQYF	TGTGCCAGCAGCCCGCGGACTAGCGGGAGCGCAGATACGCAGTATTTT
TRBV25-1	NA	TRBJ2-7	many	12	CASSQIVGEQYF	TGTGCCAGCAGTCAAATTGTCGGCGAGCAGTACTTC
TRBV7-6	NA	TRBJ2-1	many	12	CASASSYNEQFF	TGTGCCAGCGCTAGCTCCTACAATGAGCAGTTCTTC
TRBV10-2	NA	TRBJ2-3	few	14	CASSEAGGTDTQYF	TGCGCCAGCAGTGAAGCAGGGGGCACAGATACGCAGTATTTT
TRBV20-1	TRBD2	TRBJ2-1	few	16	CSAKMPHSGRANEQFF	TGCAGTGCTAAGATGCCCCATAGCGGGAGGGCCAATGAGCAGTTCTTC
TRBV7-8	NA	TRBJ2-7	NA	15	CASSLLGGEGYEQYF	TGTGCCAGCAGCCTACTAGGGGGGGAAGGATACGAGCAGTACTTC
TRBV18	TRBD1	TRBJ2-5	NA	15	CASSTGTGVQETQYF	TGTGCCAGCTCAACCGGGACAGGGGTGCAAGAGACCCAGTACTTC
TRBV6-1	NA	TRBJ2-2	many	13	CASFRDSREELFF	TGTGCCAGTTTCCGGGACTCCCGAGAGGAGCTGTTTTTT
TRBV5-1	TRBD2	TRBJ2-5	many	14	CASAPLATQETQYF	TGCGCCAGCGCCCCACTAGCGACCCAAGAGACCCAGTACTTC
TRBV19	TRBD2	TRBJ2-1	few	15	CASSRLAGEPNEQFF	TGTGCCAGTAGTAGACTAGCGGGAGAGCCCAATGAGCAGTTCTTC
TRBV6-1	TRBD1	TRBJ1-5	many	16	CASSEKGQSVSQPQHF	TGTGCCAGCAGTGAAAAGGGACAGAGTGTCTCCCAGCCCCAGCATTTT
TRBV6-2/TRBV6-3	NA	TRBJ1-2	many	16	CASRSDGMKANYGYTF	TGTGCCAGCCGTTCCGACGGGATGAAGGCTAACTATGGCTACACCTTC
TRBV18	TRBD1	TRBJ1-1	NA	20	CASSPQAGAWGQGEGTEAFF	TGTGCCAGCTCACCCCAGGCCGGCGCCTGGGGACAGGGGGAGGGCACTGAAGCTTTCTTT
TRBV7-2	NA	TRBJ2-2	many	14	CASSETATTGELFF	TGTGCCAGCAGCGAGACAGCTACCACCGGGGAGCTGTTTTTT
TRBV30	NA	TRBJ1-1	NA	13	CAWKRQEDTEAFF	TGTGCCTGGAAAAGGCAGGAGGACACTGAAGCTTTCTTT
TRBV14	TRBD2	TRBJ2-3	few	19	CASSTRTSGRRSTPDTQYF	TGTGCCAGCAGCACGCGGACTAGCGGGAGGCGAAGTACTCCAGATACGCAGTATTTT
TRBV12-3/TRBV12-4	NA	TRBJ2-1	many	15	CASSLGGQGSNEQFF	TGTGCCAGCAGCCTTGGGGGGCAGGGCAGCAATGAGCAGTTCTTC
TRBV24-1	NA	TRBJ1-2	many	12	CATSGREYGYTF	TGTGCCACCAGTGGTCGAGAATATGGCTACACCTTC
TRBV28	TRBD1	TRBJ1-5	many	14	CASSSGTVNQPQHF	TGTGCCAGCAGCTCCGGGACAGTCAATCAGCCCCAGCATTTT
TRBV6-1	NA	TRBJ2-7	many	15	CASSTPGEKRYEQYF	TGTGCCAGCAGTACCCCGGGGGAGAAAAGGTACGAGCAGTACTTC
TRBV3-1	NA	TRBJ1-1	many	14	CASSQTDMNTEAFF	TGTGCCAGCAGCCAGACAGACATGAACACTGAAGCTTTCTTT
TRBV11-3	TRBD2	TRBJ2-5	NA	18	CASSLGASSGRASETQYF	TGTGCCAGCAGCTTAGGTGCGTCTAGCGGGAGGGCCTCGGAGACCCAGTACTTC
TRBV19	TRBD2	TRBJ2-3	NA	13	CATKGLGTDTQYF	TGTGCCACCAAGGGACTAGGCACAGATACGCAGTATTTT
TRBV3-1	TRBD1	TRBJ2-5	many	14	CASSQGQGQETQYF	TGTGCCAGCAGCCAGGGACAGGGCCAAGAGACCCAGTACTTC
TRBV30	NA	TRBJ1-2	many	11	CAWSGARGYTF	TGTGCCTGGAGTGGGGCGAGGGGCTACACCTTC
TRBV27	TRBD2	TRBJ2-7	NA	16	CASRALAGGTAYEQYF	TGTGCCAGCAGGGCACTAGCGGGAGGTACTGCCTACGAGCAGTACTTC